What follows are 7 T cell receptor beta chains derived from one specimen sequenced in a study of Ad26.COV2.S vaccination and SARS-CoV-2 variants. Data came from immunoSEQ multiplex PCR; TCRdb stores just in-frame clones and leaves some out. The profile shows about 350,000 clones, approximately 86% of them singletons. Indicated treatment: roughly 20 received Ad26.COV2.S at low or high dose, single or two shots; about 5 received placebo; per-sample allocation not given. On day 63 after the first injection, vaccine and placebo recipients gave samples. Sequences were derived from peripheral blood, sampled in a trial of Ad26.COV2.S vaccine versus placebo. These receptors came from a person between 18 and 59 years old who received the Ad26.COV2.S COVID-19 vaccine or a placebo.

The chain carries TRBV6-5 and TRBJ2-7; tentative D call: TRBD2 (5 bases). The length of the CDR3 is 14 residues. Trimming stripped 5 bases from V and 6 bases from J, with 17 bases between. Germline CDR1 is MNHEY and CDR2 is SVGAGI. The CDR3 DNA follows: TGTGCCAGCAGTAGCTACGACGCGAGCGGCGAGCAGTACTTC. It encodes CASSSYDASGEQYF.

The rearrangement links TRBV2 to TRBJ2-7, with 7 bases lining up with TRBD2. Germline V CDR1 and CDR2: SNHLY, FYNNEI. CDR3 length equals 16 residues. The V gene end was trimmed by 7 bases and the J gene end by 0 bases; junction bases not matched to a gene: 12. The DNA for the CDR3 is TGTGCCAGCATCACCGGGACTACTACCGTCTCCTACGAGCAGTACTTC. Its translation: CASITGTTTVSYEQYF.

The J gene is TRBJ1-2, the V gene TRBV28; 8 bases agree with TRBD1. Germline trimming cut 5 bases from V and 3 bases from J; bases unmatched to any gene: 8. The CDR3 sequence is 15 residues long. The germline V gene encodes CDR1 MDHEN and CDR2 SYDVKM. CDR3 nucleotide sequence: TGTGCCAGCAGTCCGGCGGACAGGGACCACTATGGCTACACCTTC. Its protein product is CASSPADRDHYGYTF.

V gene TRBV28 combines with J gene TRBJ1-2; tentatively, D is TRBD1 (5 bases). This CDR3 comprises 15 residues. Trimming pared 5 bases from V and 2 bases from J, leaving 15 bases between. From germline, CDR1 is MDHEN and CDR2 SYDVKM. Here the CDR3 DNA reads TGTGCCAGCAGTCCCATAGGGGCAGGGAACTATGGCTACACCTTC. Protein product: CASSPIGAGNYGYTF.

This clone was seen once. V and J are TRBV6-2 or TRBV6-3 and TRBJ2-6; a possible D gene is TRBD2 (5 bases). V lost 6 bases, J lost 2 bases, and 11 bases lay in between. Germline loops: CDR1 MNHEY, CDR2 SVGEGT. CDR3 size: 15 residues. The CDR3 loop reads CASSDGGPGANVLTF. In DNA, the CDR3 is TGTGCCAGCAGCGACGGAGGACCTGGGGCCAACGTCCTGACTTTC.

The J gene is TRBJ2-7, the V gene TRBV6-6; 9 nucleotides match TRBD1. V lost 5 bases, J lost 3 bases, and 5 bases stayed unmatched. Germline V lookup: CDR1 MNHNY, CDR2 SVGAGI (reference sequence). The length of the CDR3 is 14 residues. The CDR3 nucleotides read TGTGCCAGCAGTAACCCGGGACAGGGCTACGAGCAGTACTTC. This codes for CASSNPGQGYEQYF.

This chain joins TRBV5-1 and TRBJ2-2; possibly TRBD2 for D (6 bases). Germline lookup yields CDR1 SGHRS and CDR2 YFSETQ. Trimming took 9 bases from V and 2 from J, leaving 17 bases between them. The CDR3 extends over 15 amino acids. In nucleotides, the CDR3 is TGCGCCACCGGCCCCGGGGGTCCTAACACCGGGGAGCTGTTTTTT. It is translated as CATGPGGPNTGELFF.